This T cell receptor (beta chain) was sequenced during a study of blood T cells in healthy people across ages. Using a J-beta primer mix together with a sample-barcoded 5' primer, a second PCR was run for roughly 7 to 11 cycles. TCRdb ran MiXCR on the 5' RACE reads and lists one entry per CDR3 protein. This table holds about 670,000 distinct CDR3 sequences, roughly half found once. To note about this clonotype: Its specificity is not known.

General study results and limits: Older individuals had lower TCR beta diversity per million T cells (the decline was roughly linear). As naive T cell percentage varied, TCR beta diversity correlated strongly with it. The unknown donor CMV status may have confounded expanded clonotype changes. Fewer expanded clones and more diversity marked long-lived versus aged donors.

The sequencing sample was made of blood. This receptor was taken from a woman of 80 years or more in good health.

CDR3 protein: CASSQEGDGHGYTF. CDR3 coding DNA: TGCGCCAGCAGCCAAGAAGGGGACGGTCACGGCTACACCTTC. The chain combines TRBV4-1 with TRBJ1-2; perhaps TRBD1 as D (5 bases). Germline V gives CDR1 MGHRA, CDR2 YSYEKL. This CDR3 is built from 14 residues. V lost 0 bases, J lost 8 bases, and 13 bases lay in between.